This entry lists 5 T cell receptor beta chains sequenced from one sample in a study of tumor-infiltrating lymphocytes in primary liver carcinoma. Scientists recovered RNA and DNA together from about 21-30 mg of unsorted bulk tissue. From approximately 500 ng total RNA, TCR beta cDNA was generated with a primer in the constant region. Slightly modified ARM-PCR, run as three nested multiplex PCR rounds, produced the TCR beta libraries. With TRBV1-TRBV30 forward primers and a C-beta reverse primer, the first two PCR rounds were run for about 10 cycles each. MiXCR was run by TCRdb on the multiplex PCR reads, yielding one entry per CDR3 protein. This sample has more than 30,000 distinct CDR3 sequences, with 76% found just once. The specimen sequenced was liver tumor tissue from sampling region 5. Subset: tumor region T5, tumor centre. These receptors originate from a man aged 40-55 years with primary liver carcinoma and hepatitis B virus infection.

On this clonotype: The conserved final phenylalanine or tryptophan is absent from the CDR3, which likely points to a read error. The V call is TRBV6-5, the J call TRBJ2-1; 11 bases line up with TRBD2. CDR3 size: 13 residues. V was pared by 9 bases and J by 5 bases, with 3 bases of the junction left unmatched. Germline loops: CDR1 MNHEY, CDR2 SVGAGI. CDR3 sequence: CASRLAGNNEQFL. As DNA, the CDR3 is TGTGCCAGTCGACTAGCGGGAAACAATGAGCAGTTCCTC.

Comment on this clonotype: In this CDR3 the conserved last residue, phenylalanine or tryptophan, is missing, so a read error is likely. It is unclear where the CDR3 begins or ends on the DNA, so no DNA is shown, and the CDR3 is as TCRdb lists it. The gene calls are TRBV12-3 or TRBV12-4 and TRBJ2-3; TRBD2, as called in the table, went unchecked against the DNA. The CDR3 contains 16 residues when both ends are counted. The CDR3 loop is CASSLGVGGLTDTQYS.

This clonotype was found many times. V usage is TRBV12-3 or TRBV12-4 and J usage is TRBJ2-6, with 10 bases fitting TRBD1. The CDR3 spans 15 residues. V was clipped by 5 bases and J by 5 bases; unmatched bases: 3. CDR3 sequence reads: CASSGGQGWANVLTF. In nucleotides, the CDR3 is TGTGCCAGCAGTGGGGGACAGGGGTGGGCCAACGTCCTGACTTTC.

Regarding this clonotype: Its ends do not fully match the called genes, so a read error is possible. The chain recombines TRBV12-3 or TRBV12-4 with TRBJ2-7, with a tentative D call TRBD1 (6 bases). The CDR3 loop spans 15 amino acids. CDR3 sequence (DNA): TGTGCCAACCGACTAAGGGACACAAGTACCTACGATCAGTACTTC. It encodes CANRLRDTSTYDQYF.

In regard to this clonotype: Relative to the germline gene, one junction end is altered; a read error may explain this. The genes are TRBV11-1 and TRBJ2-3, with unresolved D. The length of the CDR3 is 14 residues. The germline gives CDR1 SGHAT, CDR2 FQDESV (reference sequence). The CDR3 DNA reads as TGCGCCAGCAGCATGGTGGACGGCACAGATACGCGGTATTTT. Protein sequence: CASSMVDGTDTRYF.